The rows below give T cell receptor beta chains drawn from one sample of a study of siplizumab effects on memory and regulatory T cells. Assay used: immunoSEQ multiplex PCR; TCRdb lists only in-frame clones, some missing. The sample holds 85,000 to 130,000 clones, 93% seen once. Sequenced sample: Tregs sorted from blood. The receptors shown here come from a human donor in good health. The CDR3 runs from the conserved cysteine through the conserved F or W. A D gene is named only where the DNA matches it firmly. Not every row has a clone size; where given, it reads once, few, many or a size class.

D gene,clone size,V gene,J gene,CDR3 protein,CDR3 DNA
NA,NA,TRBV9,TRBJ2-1,CASSVLPGQGEQFF,TGTGCCAGCAGCGTTCTTCCAGGTCAGGGTGAGCAGTTCTTC
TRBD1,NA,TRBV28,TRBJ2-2,CASSPLRDRVSGELFF,TGTGCCAGCAGTCCACTCCGGGACAGGGTGTCCGGGGAGCTGTTTTTT
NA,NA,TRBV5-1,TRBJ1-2,CASSLSGRDGYTF,TGCGCCAGCAGTCTTTCAGGGAGGGATGGCTACACCTTC
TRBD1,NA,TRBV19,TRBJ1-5,CASDRGPYSNQPQHF,TGTGCCAGCGACAGGGGACCTTATAGCAATCAGCCCCAGCATTTT
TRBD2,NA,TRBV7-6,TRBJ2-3,CASSWGLLGGDTQYF,TGTGCCAGCAGCTGGGGACTATTGGGGGGGGATACGCAGTATTTT
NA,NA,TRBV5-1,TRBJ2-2,CASSLEGIAGELFF,TGCGCCAGCAGCTTAGAGGGGATCGCCGGGGAGCTGTTTTTT
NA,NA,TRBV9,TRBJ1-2,CASSSQTGSYGYTF,TGTGCCAGCAGCTCCCAGACAGGATCCTATGGCTACACCTTC
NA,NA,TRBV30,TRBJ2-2,CAWREVNTGELFF,TGTGCCTGGAGGGAGGTGAACACCGGGGAGCTGTTTTTT
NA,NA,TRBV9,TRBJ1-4,CASSERTTNEKLFF,TGTGCCAGCAGCGAGCGGACGACTAATGAAAAACTGTTTTTT
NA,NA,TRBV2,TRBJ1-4,CASRPNYEKLFF,TGTGCCAGCAGGCCCAATTATGAAAAACTGTTTTTT
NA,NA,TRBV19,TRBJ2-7,CATSGTHAYEQYF,TGTGCCACCTCCGGGACCCACGCCTACGAGCAGTACTTC
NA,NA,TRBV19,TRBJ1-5,CASSMEGIGNQPQHF,TGTGCCAGTAGTATGGAGGGTATTGGCAATCAGCCCCAGCATTTT
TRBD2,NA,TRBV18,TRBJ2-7,CASSPASGSFHEQYF,TGTGCCAGCTCACCCGCTAGCGGGAGTTTTCACGAGCAGTACTTC
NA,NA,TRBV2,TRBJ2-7,CASTGQIAYEQYF,TGTGCCAGCACAGGGCAGATCGCCTACGAGCAGTACTTC
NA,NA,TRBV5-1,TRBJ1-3,CASSSGRISGNTIYF,TGCGCCAGCAGCTCCGGACGTATCTCTGGAAACACCATATATTTT
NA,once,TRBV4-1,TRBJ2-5,CASSQVGTVQETQYF,TGCGCCAGCAGCCAAGTGGGGACCGTCCAAGAGACCCAGTACTTC
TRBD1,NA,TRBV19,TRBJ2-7,CASSIGQGAYEQYF,TGTGCCAGTAGTATAGGCCAGGGGGCCTACGAGCAGTACTTC
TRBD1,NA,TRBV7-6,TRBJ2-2,CASRSKTGRPGELFF,TGTGCCAGCAGATCTAAGACAGGGCGGCCCGGGGAGCTGTTTTTT
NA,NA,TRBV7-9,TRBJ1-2,CASSLVQGIYGYTF,TGTGCCAGCAGCTTAGTACAGGGTATCTATGGCTACACCTTC
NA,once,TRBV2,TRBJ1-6,CASSVARGPIYPLHF,TGTGCCAGCAGTGTGGCCAGGGGCCCTATTTATCCCCTCCACTTT
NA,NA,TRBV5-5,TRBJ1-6,CASSLLLSSVTGYSPLHF,TGTGCCAGCAGCCTTCTTTTGTCGAGCGTTACAGGGTACTCACCCCTCCACTTT
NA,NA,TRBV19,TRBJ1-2,CASSVRETQHGYTF,TGTGCCAGTAGTGTCCGGGAGACCCAACATGGCTACACCTTC
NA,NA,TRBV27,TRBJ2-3,CASTLRGRSTDTQYF,TGTGCCAGCACCCTCAGGGGACGGAGCACAGATACGCAGTATTTT
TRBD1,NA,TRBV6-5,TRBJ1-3,CASSSTGGGNTIYF,TGTGCCAGCAGCTCAACAGGGGGGGGAAACACCATATATTTT
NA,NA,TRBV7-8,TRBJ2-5,CASSIFSDF,TGTGCCAGCAGCATCTTTAGCGACTTC
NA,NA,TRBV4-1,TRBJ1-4,CASSQAPEKLFF,TGCGCCAGCAGCCAAGCACCCGAAAAACTGTTTTTT
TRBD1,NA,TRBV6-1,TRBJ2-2,CASKGTGGSTGELFF,TGTGCCAGCAAGGGGACAGGGGGAAGCACCGGGGAGCTGTTTTTT
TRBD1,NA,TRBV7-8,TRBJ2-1,CASSSPGQANNEQFF,TGTGCCAGCAGCTCGCCGGGACAGGCGAACAATGAGCAGTTCTTC
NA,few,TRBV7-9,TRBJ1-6,CASSLEGFRNSPLHF,TGTGCCAGCAGCTTAGAAGGATTTCGTAATTCACCCCTCCACTTT
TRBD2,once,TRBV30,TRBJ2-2,CAWSVQWAGGGGELFF,TGTGCCTGGAGTGTACAGTGGGCGGGAGGAGGCGGGGAGCTGTTTTTT
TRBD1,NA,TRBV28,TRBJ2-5,CASSFRDRETQYF,TGTGCCAGCAGTTTCCGGGACAGAGAGACCCAGTACTTC